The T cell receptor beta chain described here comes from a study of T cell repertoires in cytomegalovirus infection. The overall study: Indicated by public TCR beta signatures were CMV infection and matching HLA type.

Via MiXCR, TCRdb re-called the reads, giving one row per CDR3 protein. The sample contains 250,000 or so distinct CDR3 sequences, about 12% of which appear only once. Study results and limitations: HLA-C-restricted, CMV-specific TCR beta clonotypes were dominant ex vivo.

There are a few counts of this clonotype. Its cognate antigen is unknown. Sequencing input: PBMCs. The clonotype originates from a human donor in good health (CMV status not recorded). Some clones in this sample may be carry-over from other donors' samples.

The CDR3 protein is CASSFREGSAEAFF. CDR3 bases: TGTGCCAGCAGTTTTAGGGAGGGGTCCGCTGAAGCTTTCTTT. The gene calls are TRBV27 and TRBJ1-1, with a tentative D call TRBD1 (5 bases). CDR3 length: 14 amino acids. CDR1 is MNHEY and CDR2 is SMNVEV in the germline V gene (reference sequence). Trimming took 3 bases from V and 6 from J, leaving 14 bases between them.